The present T cell receptor (beta chain) was sequenced within a study of ipilimumab plus nivolumab after autologous stem cell transplantation. The wider study: Median doses per patient: 5 ipilimumab, about eight nivolumab.

This clone was recorded once. Patients got ipilimumab 1 mg/kg beginning 14 to 28 days post-transplant. Germline CDR1 reads SGHDT; CDR2 reads YYEEEE. The V gene lost 4 bases and the J gene lost 7 bases, with 17 bases spanning the gap. CDR3 size: 14 residues. Profiled with immunoSEQ multiplex PCR; TCRdb holds only in-frame clones, not every one. The sample includes about 40,000 clones, around 92% of them seen just once. This TCR came from a male donor with multiple myeloma. The chain couples TRBV5-6 to TRBJ1-2; possible D gene TRBD1, 6 bases. Specimen: PBMCs, collected in a trial of ipilimumab plus nivolumab as post-transplant consolidation. In nucleotides, the CDR3 is TGTGCCAGCAGCCCGACATCCCAAGGGGGTGGCTACACCTTC. Protein sequence: CASSPTSQGGGYTF.